Each of the 27 T cell receptor beta chains below was sequenced from the same sample in a study of control samples from healthy donors and cancer patients. Profiled with immunoSEQ multiplex PCR; TCRdb holds only in-frame clones, not every one. The sample holds 52,000 or so clones, approximately 94% seen once. What was sequenced was blood. The receptors stem from a man aged 25 to 40 in good health.

The chain joins TRBV28 to TRBJ1-6, with D possibly being TRBD1 (5 bases). Germline V CDR1 and CDR2: MDHEN, SYDVKM. The CDR3 totals 16 residues. V was cut by 5 bases and J by 3 bases, with 14 bases left in between. The CDR3 DNA sequence: TGTGCCAGCAGTCCACAGGTAGGGTACTATAATTCACCCCTCCACTTT. Protein: CASSPQVGYYNSPLHF.

The V call is TRBV7-9, the J call TRBJ1-6; D is undetermined. From germline, CDR1 is SEHNR and CDR2 FQNEAQ (reference sequence). The CDR3 is 12 amino acids. Trimming pared 5 bases from V and 13 bases from J, leaving 12 bases between. CDR3 in DNA: TGTGCCAGCAGCAACCCAGGAATCCCCCTCCACTTT. The encoded protein is CASSNPGIPLHF.

This chain uses TRBV30 with TRBJ2-1; TRBD1 matches at 7 bases. Germline assignment: CDR1 GTSNPN and CDR2 SVGIG (reference sequence). V trimming: 5 bases; J trimming: 4 bases; junction bases outside the gene matches: 11. CDR3 length: 15 residues. This CDR3 is CAWGETGSSYNEQFF. CDR3 in DNA: TGTGCCTGGGGAGAGACAGGGTCCTCATACAATGAGCAGTTCTTC.

The rearrangement links TRBV27 to TRBJ2-2, with 8 bases aligning to TRBD1. J was trimmed by 0 bases and V by 7 bases; bases with no gene match: 7. In germline, CDR1 is MNHEY, CDR2 SMNVEV (reference sequence). The CDR3 loop spans 16 amino acids. The DNA of the CDR3 is TGTGCCAGCACCGCGACAGGGGCCGCGAACACCGGGGAGCTGTTTTTT. Protein: CASTATGAANTGELFF.

This chain connects TRBV24-1 to TRBJ1-6; 9 nucleotides agree with TRBD1. From germline, CDR1 is KGHDR and CDR2 SFDVKD. Trimming cost V 3 bases and J 3 bases; bases outside gene matches: 8. The CDR3 runs 18 residues. For the CDR3, the DNA is TGTGCCACCAGTGATGGACGGACAGGGGTTGGCTATAATTCACCCCTCCACTTT. This codes for CATSDGRTGVGYNSPLHF.

The chain couples TRBV5-4 to TRBJ2-1, with 12 bases lining up with TRBD1. Germline trimming cut 4 bases from V and 8 bases from J; bases unmatched to any gene: 4. The germline CDR1 and CDR2 sequences are SGHNT and YYREEE (reference sequence). The CDR3 runs 14 residues. This chain's CDR3 is CASSLGQGADEQFF. In nucleotides, the CDR3 is TGTGCCAGCAGCCTGGGACAGGGGGCCGATGAGCAGTTCTTC.

The rearrangement uses TRBV5-4 and TRBJ1-2; 7 nucleotides agree with TRBD1. CDR1 SGHNT and CDR2 YYREEE come from the germline V gene (reference sequence). This CDR3 region has 16 residues. J lost 7 bases, V lost 4 bases, and 16 bases had no gene match. CDR3 nucleotides: TGTGCCAGCAGCACCGGGACAGCCGTCGCCGTGGGTGGCTACACCTTC. This translates into CASSTGTAVAVGGYTF.

V usage is TRBV30 and J usage is TRBJ2-1, with TRBD2 identical over 14 bases. Germline loops: CDR1 GTSNPN, CDR2 SVGIG (reference sequence). After removal of 1 base from V and 7 bases from J, the junction contained 3 bases not matched to a gene. The CDR3 has 15 amino acids. The CDR3 protein is CAWSGLAGGRNEQFF. The CDR3 coding sequence is TGTGCCTGGAGTGGACTAGCGGGGGGGCGGAATGAGCAGTTCTTC.

The CDR3 DNA reads TGTGCCAGCAGTCCGACGGCACGCTCTGGAAACACCATATATTTT. This codes for CASSPTARSGNTIYF. The rearrangement links TRBV27 to TRBJ1-3; D is ambiguous. Germline CDR1 is MNHEY and CDR2 is SMNVEV (reference sequence). V dropped 5 bases and J dropped 0 bases, with 11 bases sitting between them. The CDR3 consists of 15 residues.

In its sample, this clone was seen once. V and J are TRBV28 and TRBJ2-7; 8 bases are a match to TRBD2. This CDR3 is built from 14 residues. Germline V gene sequence: CDR1 MDHEN, CDR2 SYDVKM. Trimming cost V 4 bases and J 3 bases; bases outside gene matches: 5. CDR3 DNA sequence: TGTGCCAGCAGTTCTCTAGCGGGTATCTACGAGCAGTACTTC. This translates into CASSSLAGIYEQYF.

For this clone: Other DNA sequences in the sample encode the same CDR3. The rearrangement links TRBV7-8 to TRBJ2-7; D call uncertain. The germline V gene has CDR1 SGHVS and CDR2 FQNEAQ. The CDR3 is made up of 11 amino acids. V dropped 5 bases and J dropped 3 bases, with 5 bases sitting between them. In DNA, the CDR3 is TGTGCCAGCAGCGCGGACTACGAGCAGTACTTC. This sequence encodes CASSADYEQYF. Together with reference TRBV7-8 and TRBJ2-7, the CDR3 gives the full variable domain: GAGVSQSPRYKVAKRGQDVALRCDPISGHVSLFWYQQALGQGPEFLTYFQNEAQLDKSGLPSDRFFAERPEGSVSTLKIQRTQQEDSAVYLCASSADYEQYFGPGTRLTVT.

The J gene is TRBJ1-1, the V gene TRBV7-3; D may be TRBD1 (5 bases). V dropped 2 bases and J dropped 9 bases, with 10 bases sitting between them. Germline lookup yields CDR1 SGHTA and CDR2 FQGTGA. CDR3 length: 12 residues. The CDR3 sequence: CASSLRGFKAFF. DNA for the CDR3: TGTGCCAGCAGCTTACGGGGGTTTAAAGCTTTCTTT.

This chain connects TRBV6-2 or TRBV6-3 to TRBJ1-3, with D possibly matching TRBD1 (5 bases). Trimming cost V 2 bases and J 0 bases, with 26 bases left between them. CDR3 length equals 21 residues. CDR1 is MNHEY and CDR2 is SVGEGT in the germline V gene. The CDR3 reads CASSYTYERDDTSSSGNTIYF. For the CDR3, the DNA is TGTGCCAGCAGTTACACTTATGAACGGGACGACACATCCAGCTCTGGAAACACCATATATTTT.

The chain couples TRBV9 to TRBJ1-6; TRBD1 might be the D (6 bases). CDR3 length: 15 amino acids. Germline lookup yields CDR1 SGDLS and CDR2 YYNGEE. Trimming stripped 3 bases from V and 13 bases from J, with 20 bases between. This CDR3 reads CASSDRGGQLQPLHF. The CDR3 nucleotides read TGTGCCAGCAGCGACCGCGGGGGCCAACTCCAGCCCCTCCACTTT.

V usage is TRBV13 and J usage is TRBJ2-1; D gene unclear. Germline CDR1 is PRHDT and CDR2 is FYEKMQ (reference sequence). The CDR3 contains 14 residues. V lost 3 bases, J lost 0 bases, and 6 bases lay in between. CDR3 in DNA: TGTGCCAGCAGCTTCCGAGGCTCCTACAATGAGCAGTTCTTC. Translating gives CASSFRGSYNEQFF.

This chain connects TRBV6-4 to TRBJ2-6; D is possibly TRBD1 (6 bases). Deletions cut 4 bases from V and 0 bases from J, with 16 bases between. CDR1 MRHNA and CDR2 SNTAGT come from the germline V gene. CDR3 length equals 18 residues. For the CDR3, the DNA is TGTGCCAGCAGTGGGGGGCCGGGCGACTACTCTGGGGCCAACGTCCTGACTTTC. Translating gives CASSGGPGDYSGANVLTF.

This clone was detected once. The chain couples TRBV2 to TRBJ2-6; 11 positions agree with TRBD2. The CDR3 length is 19 residues. From germline, CDR1 is SNHLY and CDR2 FYNNEI. With V trimmed by 6 bases and J by 0 bases, 10 bases remained unmatched. This CDR3 is CASRLAGGHDNSGANVLTF. CDR3 coding DNA: TGTGCCAGCAGGCTAGCGGGGGGCCACGATAACTCTGGGGCCAACGTCCTGACTTTC.

V is TRBV10-2 and J is TRBJ2-1, with D unresolved. The V end was cut by 6 bases, the J end by 3 bases, with 6 bases between. The CDR3 is 12 residues long. The germline gives CDR1 WSHSY, CDR2 SAAADI. CDR3 DNA: TGCGCCAGCAGGGACGACTACAATGAGCAGTTCTTC. This translates into CASRDDYNEQFF.

The chain is built from TRBV5-6 and TRBJ1-6, with D possibly matching TRBD1 (5 bases). Germline CDR1 and CDR2: SGHDT and YYEEEE. Trimming removed 0 bases from V and 0 bases from J, with 13 bases in between. The CDR3 has 18 residues. CDR3 sequence: CASSLDGGLSSYNSPLHF. In nucleotides, the CDR3 is TGTGCCAGCAGCTTGGATGGGGGACTGAGCTCCTATAATTCACCCCTCCACTTT.

The chain uses TRBV2 and TRBJ2-3; D tentatively reads TRBD1 or TRBD2 (5 bases each). This CDR3 has 15 residues. Trimming shortened V by 6 bases and J by 2 bases, and 15 bases separated the two germline ends. Germline values: CDR1 SNHLY, CDR2 FYNNEI. Written as DNA, the CDR3 is TGTGCCAGCAGAACCGGGACGCCCTACACAGATACGCAGTATTTT. Translation gives CASRTGTPYTDTQYF.

This clone occurred once. This chain connects TRBV9 to TRBJ1-2, with D possibly being TRBD1 (6 bases). This CDR3 has 16 amino acids. The germline V gene encodes CDR1 SGDLS and CDR2 YYNGEE. V lost 3 bases to trimming and J lost 6 bases, with 21 bases between them. The CDR3 bases are TGTGCCAGCAGCGCCATCCGTACAGGGAATTTCCATGGCTACACCTTC. Its translation is CASSAIRTGNFHGYTF.

The V and J genes are TRBV30 and TRBJ1-5; no definite D call. CDR1 is GTSNPN, CDR2 SVGIG, per germline (reference sequence). Trimming pared 0 bases from V and 4 bases from J, leaving 7 bases between. The CDR3 length is 13 residues. CDR3 bases: TGTGCCTGGAGTGTACGGAGGAATCAGCCCCAGCATTTT. This codes for CAWSVRRNQPQHF.

V and J are TRBV11-2 and TRBJ1-4, with 8 bases aligning to TRBD1. The germline V gene has CDR1 SGHAT and CDR2 FQNNGV. The CDR3 is 16 residues long. Trimming cost V 5 bases and J 0 bases; bases outside gene matches: 5. CDR3 nucleotides: TGTGCCAGCAGCCGGGGGACAGGAGCAACTAATGAAAAACTGTTTTTT. It specifies CASSRGTGATNEKLFF.

The chain combines TRBV9 with TRBJ1-3; D uncertain. The CDR3 has 14 amino acids. From germline, CDR1 is SGDLS and CDR2 YYNGEE. Trimming removed 5 bases from V and 0 bases from J, with 9 bases in between. DNA for the CDR3: TGTGCCAGCAGTCGAGACACCTCTGGAAACACCATATATTTT. This gives the protein CASSRDTSGNTIYF.

The chain is built from TRBV6-6 and TRBJ1-5; no clear D gene. The CDR3 sequence is 16 residues long. Germline CDR1 reads MNHNY; CDR2 reads SVGAGI (reference sequence). The V and J ends lost 5 bases and 0 bases respectively, with 14 bases between them. CDR3 region: CASSPSGIYSNQPQHF. CDR3 nucleotide sequence: TGTGCCAGCAGTCCCTCGGGGATATATAGCAATCAGCCCCAGCATTTT.

This clone was detected once. The chain is built from TRBV19 and TRBJ1-5; 10 bases match TRBD1. CDR3 length: 16 amino acids. Germline CDR1 reads LNHDA; CDR2 reads SQIVND (reference sequence). Trimming removed 5 bases from V and 2 bases from J; junction bases left unmatched: 6. CDR3 amino acids: CASSPRDRGGNQPQHF. CDR3 bases: TGTGCCAGTAGTCCGCGGGACAGGGGTGGCAATCAGCCCCAGCATTTT.

The chain has TRBV5-8 and TRBJ1-4; 7 bases match TRBD1. V lost 2 bases, J lost 0 bases, and 7 bases stayed unmatched. This CDR3 contains 17 residues. CDR1 and CDR2 from the germline V gene are SGHTS and YDEGEE. The CDR3 sequence is CASSLVGTAATNEKLFF. CDR3 coding DNA: TGTGCCAGCAGCTTAGTCGGGACAGCTGCAACTAATGAAAAACTGTTTTTT.